This T cell receptor beta chain derives from a study of cytomegalovirus exposure and HLA in healthy donors. Study-level information: As released early, the data held roughly 85 million unique TCRs from HLA-typed donors. Broader study findings: Specificity of a few CMV-associated chains for CMV antigens was verified in vitro. Other equally common chains were less clonally expanded than HLA-associated TCR beta chains, a later analysis showed. Overall, approximately 150 TCR beta chains were annotated as cytomegalovirus-associated.

The CDR3 covers 13 residues. V was shortened by 0 bases and J by 4 bases, with 7 bases between the two germline ends. CDR1 is GTSNPN and CDR2 is SVGIG in the germline V gene (reference sequence). With regard to this clone: What it binds is not known.

This PCR relied on a set of 60 Vbeta primers and 13 Jbeta primers. Method: immunoSEQ multiplex PCR; TCRdb's copy keeps in-frame clones and lacks some. The repertoire has some 170,000 clones, 70% to 80% of them found once; the top ten carry roughly 1.3%. This sequence originates from a woman between 50 and 59 years old in good health and CMV-seronegative. The chain combines TRBV30 with TRBJ1-3, with unresolved D. Sequenced sample: PBMCs. CDR3 sequence: CAWSVAGGNTIYF. CDR3 DNA sequence: TGTGCCTGGAGTGTGGCGGGGGGAAACACCATATATTTT.